This T cell receptor beta chain was recovered during a study of T cell responses to AZD1222 COVID-19 vaccine (dated by TCRdb to 2020 to 2022). About the investigation overall: TCR sequencing covered roughly 230 trial participants: some 210 given two doses of AZD1222 and about 26 given two doses of MenACWY control vaccine. Trial participants were enrolled by age into subgroups of 18-55, 56-69 and 70-plus years, and approximately 150, 30 and 60 TCR-sequenced participants, respectively, were included in these subgroups. What the work shows at the level of the full study, not this receptor alone: Because no day 14 peak-response samples were available, repertoires were characterized only after the peak T cell response. Vaccine-associated CD4 TCRs spanned the whole spike protein, with dominant responses in regions 160-218 and 743-854. Conclusions about previously exposed vaccinees are limited, since just six AZD1222 recipients were seropositive for SARS-CoV-2 at baseline. The 56-69-year group was small, and its depth increase did not reach significance, likely because of low power. Epitopes outside the regions mutated in the B.1.351 and B.1.1.7 variants were reportedly recognized by nearly half of the unique spike-specific TCRs. Participants were mostly white British and included more females than males, and it was suggested by the authors that clonal diversity may have been underestimated. Spike-specific TCR breadth and depth rose significantly after two AZD1222 doses compared with day 0 and with MenACWY recipients.

The time point tag for this specimen amounts to: about 28 days (+/-7) after the second vaccine dose. AZD1222 recipients with second doses at about 4 weeks or about 12 weeks were pooled, because spike-specific TCR depth and breadth did not differ between schedules. Vaccinee samples came from UK trials COV001 and COV002, including a single-blind randomized controlled phase 2/3 trial of AZD1222 (ChAdOx1 nCoV-19) in healthy adults. For TCRbeta chain sequencing, PBMC samples were collected from trial participants at day 0 and at day 28 after the second dose. The CDR3 regions of human TCRbeta chains were analyzed by immunosequencing. The paper's data handling went like this. TCRs in the repertoires were compared against a reference library of SARS-CoV-2-specific TCRs that had been generated with the MIRA antigen-specificity platform. Breadth meant the fraction of unique TCRs that were SARS-CoV-2-associated, whereas depth meant the fraction of total T cells that were SARS-CoV-2-associated. Using the MIRA data, every spike-specific TCR was mapped to the spike region that the TCR reacted to and assigned to either a CD4 or a CD8 class. Log10-transformed breadth and depth values were compared by one-way ANOVA with Sidak's multiple comparisons tests. TCRdb retrieved this table from immuneACCESS and kept in-frame rearrangements only. Not all clones are present; in checked studies, unresolved V genes account for under half, and no reason is known for the remainder. V and J calls and clone size follow that table, whereas D and trimming were derived from the DNA. This sample holds 140,000 or so clones; more than 70% were observed only once. The ten largest clones add up to around 3% of the sample.

The CDR3 covers 13 residues, taking in both the cysteine and the phenylalanine. The read is trimmed to its CDR3 DNA, 39 bases read in frame from base 1. Sequences SGHNT (CDR1) and YYREEE (CDR2) are obtained from the germline V gene (reference sequence). V and J lose 2 bases and 5 bases, and a span of 10 bases separates them. Note on this clone: Its antigen is still unknown. The record has no base qualities; no much larger clone is one base away.

This chain joins TRBV5-4 to TRBJ2-5; a weak D assignment points to TRBD2 (6 bases agree). This receptor was obtained from an adult who received the AZD1222 COVID-19 vaccine. The material sequenced was peripheral blood, taken 28 days after the second AZD1222 dose. The DNA sequence is given as TGTGCCAGCAGCTTAGGGAGCGGGGAGACCCAGTACTTC. This translates into CASSLGSGETQYF.